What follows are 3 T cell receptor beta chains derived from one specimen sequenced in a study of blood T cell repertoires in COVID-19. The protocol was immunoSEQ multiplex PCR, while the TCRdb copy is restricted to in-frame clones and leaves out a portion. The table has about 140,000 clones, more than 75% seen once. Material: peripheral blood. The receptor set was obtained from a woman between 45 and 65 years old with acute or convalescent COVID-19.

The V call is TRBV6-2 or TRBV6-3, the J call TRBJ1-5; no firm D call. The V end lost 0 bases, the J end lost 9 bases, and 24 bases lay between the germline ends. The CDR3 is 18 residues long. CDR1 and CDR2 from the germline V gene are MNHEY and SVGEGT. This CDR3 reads CASSYSGRSPRKPRPQHF. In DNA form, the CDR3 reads TGTGCCAGCAGTTACTCTGGCAGGTCACCAAGAAAGCCGAGGCCCCAGCATTTT.

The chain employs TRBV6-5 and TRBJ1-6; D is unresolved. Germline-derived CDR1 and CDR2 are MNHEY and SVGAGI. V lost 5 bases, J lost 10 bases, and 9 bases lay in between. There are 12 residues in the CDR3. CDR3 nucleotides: TGTGCCAGCAGTCCAAGGAGCTCACCCCTCCACTTT. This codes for CASSPRSSPLHF.

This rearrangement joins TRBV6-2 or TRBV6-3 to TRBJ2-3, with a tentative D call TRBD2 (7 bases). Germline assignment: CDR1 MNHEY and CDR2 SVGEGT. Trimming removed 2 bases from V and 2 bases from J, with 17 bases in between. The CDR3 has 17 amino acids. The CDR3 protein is CASSYGGMGGPTDTQYF. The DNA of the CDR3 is TGTGCCAGCAGTTACGGTGGTATGGGGGGGCCCACAGATACGCAGTATTTT.